This T cell receptor beta chain was profiled in a study of early T cells in non-severe SARS-CoV-2 infection. Study overall: The input, bulk RNA from unsorted whole blood, was sequenced, and chains were unpaired. Study findings and constraints: VDJdb matching favored anti-spike CD8 responses, missing private and CD4 specificities.

In the case of this clonotype: The antigen remains undetermined. Given a much more abundant clone one base away, this may be a read error.

This CDR3 is built from 14 residues. Germline CDR1 and CDR2: SEHNR and FQNEAQ (reference sequence). Trimming shortened V by 3 bases and J by 8 bases, and 16 bases separated the two germline ends. Researchers attached unique molecular identifiers to individual cDNA molecules. MiXCR, applied by TCRdb to the 5' RACE reads, yields one record per CDR3 protein. This sample carries 80,000 to 95,000 distinct CDR3 sequences, roughly an eighth of them seen once, and the ten largest clones take approximately 1.5%. The V call is TRBV7-9, the J call TRBJ1-1; possibly TRBD1 for D (5 bases). The receptor's source is an adult who was a healthcare worker with PCR-confirmed SARS-CoV-2 infection or an uninfected control (not recorded which). The material sequenced was whole blood. CDR3 sequence reads: CASSLGRGSREAFF. CDR3 DNA: TGTGCCAGCAGCTTGGGCCGGGGGAGCAGGGAAGCTTTCTTT. The variable domain in full, with the rest retrieved from reference TRBV7-9 and TRBJ1-1, is DTGVSQNPRHKITKRGQNVTFRCDPISEHNRLYWYRQTLGQGPEFLTYFQNEAQLEKSRLLSDRFSAERPKGSFSTLEIQRTEQGDSAMYLCASSLGRGSREAFFGQGTRLTVV.